Listed below are T cell receptor beta chains from one sample, sequenced in a study of beta chain features in type 1 diabetes. Assay used: immunoSEQ multiplex PCR; TCRdb lists only in-frame clones, some missing. Seen here are more than 100,000 clones, approximately 30% observed once, and the top ten hold around 0.5%. Sequencing was performed on central memory CD4+ T cells from blood. Every receptor here comes from a woman aged 18-29 years with type 1 diabetes. CDR3s include the opening cysteine and the closing phenylalanine or tryptophan. The D gene is left open where the match is weak.

v_gene | d_gene | len | CDR3aa
TRBV5-1 | TRBD2 | 17 | CASRPASGRGSTDTQYF
TRBV5-1 | . | 14 | CASSFGVSGNTIYF
TRBV10-3 | . | 16 | CAISDPGVRGNTEAFF
TRBV7-2 | . | 15 | CASSLVWAATGELFF
TRBV7-9 | TRBD2 | 19 | CASSLTEGLGSGRGNEQFF
TRBV7-2 | . | 17 | CASSLMGGRFMNTEAFF
TRBV5-6 | TRBD2 | 18 | CASRTSGTSGRRTDTQYF
TRBV28 | . | 15 | CASSPRQGRTYEQYF
TRBV28 | . | 14 | CASSLAPSSYEQYF
TRBV5-1 | . | 15 | CASSQDGGSTDTQYF
TRBV6-1 | TRBD1 | 19 | CASSEAEFWTVRGLRPQHF
TRBV18 | . | 13 | CASSIHSRGEQYF
TRBV18 | TRBD2 | 20 | CASSRDMGLAGAGSSYEQYF
TRBV11-2 | . | 14 | CASSPRHSTDTQYF
TRBV7-2 | . | 12 | CASSNFGDEQFF
TRBV9 | TRBD2 | 16 | CASSVPGLAGANEQFF
TRBV30 | . | 13 | CAWSAGHGEKLFF
TRBV7-9 | TRBD1 | 16 | CASSLEGQGGNQPQHF
TRBV7-8 | . | 15 | CASSRRGAETGELFF
TRBV4-3 | . | 15 | CASSPNGFANEKLFF
TRBV11-3 | TRBD1 | 16 | CASSLSTWQGANEQFF
TRBV7-2 | TRBD1 | 14 | CASKGQGTNQPQHF
TRBV4-1 | . | 16 | CASSQESGFNTDTQYF
TRBV7-2 | . | 15 | CASSSFGGGNNEQFF
TRBV23-1 | TRBD1 | 16 | CASSQGTGGHNSPLHF
TRBV7-3 | . | 16 | CASSLSGGAGANVLTF
TRBV10-3 | TRBD1 | 16 | CAISESGAGGFQPQHF
TRBV5-1 | . | 13 | CASSLVLTDTQYF
TRBV18 | . | 15 | CASSPQTNLYNEQFF
TRBV5-1 | . | 14 | CASSLGQDPYEQYF
TRBV5-4 | . | 13 | CASSLRELETQYF
TRBV2 | . | 13 | CASSELAGGELFF
TRBV14 | . | 15 | CASSRFRGNTGELFF
TRBV19 | TRBD1 | 14 | CASSWSGGLEAQHF
TRBV7-2 | TRBD1 | 15 | CASSLARGGNQPQHF
TRBV5-4 | . | 15 | CASSLAETGNTEAFF
TRBV9 | . | 17 | CASSVIERSRSYNEQFF
TRBV7-9 | . | 11 | CASSWGRELFF
TRBV4-2 | TRBD2 | 17 | CASSQGLGTSGYNEQFF
TRBV6-1 | TRBD2 | 16 | CASSEDTSGRGHEQFF
TRBV2 | . | 13 | CASRLTPNYGYTF
TRBV2 | TRBD2 | 13 | CAGHSGSSYEQYF
TRBV6-5 | TRBD2 | 13 | CASSQDPAGVQYF
TRBV19 | TRBD2 | 19 | CASGLRASGTTSSYNEQFF
TRBV9 | TRBD2 | 16 | CASSVAAGTIYNEQFF
TRBV18 | TRBD1 | 14 | CASSPSAGGETQYF
TRBV7-9 | TRBD1 | 16 | CASTRTGGLSGNTIYF
TRBV11-3 | . | 12 | CASSFGRETQYF
TRBV29-1 | . | 13 | CSVEGVSSYEQYF
TRBV7-3 | . | 13 | CASSPWGGDEQFF
TRBV4-1 | . | 15 | CASSQDRGPGNIQYF
TRBV7-2 | TRBD2 | 17 | CASSPGLAMTNTGELFF
TRBV30 | TRBD1 | 14 | CACGSDRMNTEAFF
TRBV9 | TRBD1 | 16 | CASSTGRGGTNEKLFF
TRBV5-1 | TRBD2 | 15 | CASSHTSGGGETQYF
TRBV7-9 | . | 13 | CASSLAEGTEQFF
TRBV29-1 | TRBD1 | 15 | CSVRGQGLGQYGYTF